These 8 T cell receptor beta chains share one sample of origin, sequenced in a study of blood T cell repertoires in COVID-19. Assay: immunoSEQ multiplex PCR; the TCRdb copy retains only in-frame clones and omits some. This table holds more than 150,000 clones, just under 90% found once. Sequences were obtained from peripheral blood. The receptors come from a woman in her 70s with COVID-19, enrolled during active disease.

This clone was counted a single time. The chain carries TRBV5-1 and TRBJ2-7, with 12 bases lining up with TRBD2. The CDR3 consists of 15 residues. J gave up 4 bases and V 2 bases, and 4 bases lay outside the gene matches. Germline lookup yields CDR1 SGHRS and CDR2 YFSETQ. The CDR3 sequence: CASSLQTSGGYEQYF. In DNA form, the CDR3 reads TGCGCCAGCAGCTTACAGACTAGCGGGGGTTACGAGCAGTACTTC.

V and J are TRBV10-3 and TRBJ2-2; unclear D gene. The V gene lost 10 bases and the J gene lost 10 bases, with 16 bases spanning the gap. Germline V CDR1 and CDR2: ENHRY, SYGVKD. The CDR3 has 12 amino acids. The CDR3 sequence is CATRTYNEELFF. The CDR3, as DNA: TGTGCCACCAGAACGTACAACGAGGAGCTGTTTTTT.

The genes are TRBV6-6 and TRBJ2-3; 9 nucleotides line up with TRBD2. The V gene's germline CDR1 is MNHNY and CDR2 SVGAGI (reference sequence). CDR3 length: 14 residues. The trim removed 5 bases at V and 7 bases at J, leaving 7 bases unmatched. CDR3 sequence reads: CASSLSGSANTQYF. The CDR3 region has the DNA TGTGCCAGCAGTCTTAGCGGGAGTGCAAATACGCAGTATTTT.

This chain connects TRBV3-1 (or the pseudogene TRBV3-2) to TRBJ2-1; TRBD2 might be the D (6 bases). The CDR3 totals 15 residues. The germline gives CDR1 LGHDT, CDR2 YNNKEL (reference sequence). The V and J ends lost 6 bases and 1 base respectively, with 13 bases between them. Here the CDR3 reads CASSLDGSSYNEQFF. CDR3 bases: TGTGCCAGCAGTCTCGACGGGAGTTCCTACAATGAGCAGTTCTTC.

The V call is TRBV28, the J call TRBJ2-7; D ambiguous. The CDR3 is 15 residues long. V was trimmed by 3 bases and J by 1 base, leaving 13 bases between them. The germline V gene has CDR1 MDHEN and CDR2 SYDVKM. The CDR3 region has the DNA TGTGCCAGCAGTTTTCAGTCGCATGATTCCTACGAGCAGTACTTC. Its translation is CASSFQSHDSYEQYF.

This chain uses TRBV30 with TRBJ2-2; no clear D. Trimming removed 2 bases at V and 6 bases at J, with 16 bases between. Germline-derived CDR1 and CDR2 are GTSNPN and SVGIG (reference sequence). The CDR3 runs 15 residues. This CDR3 reads CAWSNPASAAGELFF. In nucleotides, the CDR3 is TGTGCCTGGAGTAATCCGGCCAGCGCGGCCGGGGAGCTGTTTTTT.

The gene calls are TRBV5-1 and TRBJ1-1; a weak D match, TRBD1 (6 bases). Germline assignment: CDR1 SGHRS and CDR2 YFSETQ. CDR3 length: 16 residues. The ends were cut back, 5 bases at V and 1 base at J, with 18 bases in the middle. The CDR3 DNA reads TGCGCCAGCAGGGGGACACCAGCCGGAACGAACACTGAAGCTTTCTTT. It encodes CASRGTPAGTNTEAFF. Complete variable domain (other parts from reference TRBV5-1 and TRBJ1-1): KAGVTQTPRYLIKTRGQQVTLSCSPISGHRSVSWYQQTPGQGLQFLFEYFSETQRNKGNFPGRFSGRQFSNSRSEMNVSTLELGDSALYLCASRGTPAGTNTEAFFGQGTRLTVV.

V usage is TRBV6-1 and J usage is TRBJ1-2; unclear D gene. Germline CDR1 is MNHNS and CDR2 is SASEGT. This CDR3 region has 16 residues. The germline V and J ends were trimmed by 0 bases and 1 base, with 12 bases remaining between them. The CDR3 sequence is CASSEALFPGNYGYTF. The CDR3 DNA follows: TGTGCCAGCAGTGAAGCGCTCTTCCCGGGTAACTATGGCTACACCTTC.